Sequencing of this TCR beta chain was carried out in a study of chemoradiotherapy in HPV16-positive cancers. For the study at large: Candidate HPV-specific T-cell clones and common TCR motifs came from functional assays in a couple of HPV16-positive patients. Study-wide findings and caveats: For HPV16-positive patients, expanding HPV-responsive T cells associated with longer recurrence-free survival. Candidate HPV-specific clones and E7-related TCR motifs grew in tumor during treatment.

With regard to this clone: The antigen is not known.

Data came from immunoSEQ multiplex PCR; TCRdb stores just in-frame clones and leaves some out. The sample gives approximately 12,000 clones, approximately 90% of which show up once; approximately 1.8% is in the top ten. This CDR3 is 17 amino acids long. Germline loops: CDR1 LGHNA, CDR2 YNFKEQ. V shed 1 base and J 0 bases; nucleotides not matched to a gene: 7. This TCR was sampled from a human donor with HPV-associated anogenital cancer. The chain has TRBV4-2 and TRBJ2-3; 7 bases agree with TRBD1. The material sequenced was blood, taken from a patient who underwent chemoradiotherapy. The CDR3 nucleotides read TGTGCCAGCAGCCAAGGGGAAGGGGGCCTTAGCACAGATACGCAGTATTTT. Its protein product is CASSQGEGGLSTDTQYF.